Below are 13 T cell receptor beta chains sequenced from a single sample in a study of cytomegalovirus exposure and HLA in healthy donors. Amplification used 60 Vbeta primers and 13 Jbeta primers. Assay used: immunoSEQ multiplex PCR; TCRdb lists only in-frame clones, some missing. The table lists tens of thousands of clones, around three fifths of them singletons. The sample was PBMCs. The receptors were gathered from a woman aged 45-65 years in good health and CMV-seropositive.

The chain couples TRBV19 to TRBJ1-1, with 9 bases fitting TRBD1. This CDR3 contains 15 residues. CDR1 is LNHDA, CDR2 SQIVND, per germline (reference sequence). Trimming removed 7 bases from V and 1 base from J; junction bases left unmatched: 7. The DNA of the CDR3 is TGTGCCAGTACCGACAGGGGGACAGGGAACACTGAAGCTTTCTTT. It codes for CASTDRGTGNTEAFF. Full variable domain (remainder filled in from reference TRBV19 and TRBJ1-1): DGGITQSPKYLFRKEGQNVTLSCEQNLNHDAMYWYRQDPGQGLRLIYYSQIVNDFQKGDIAEGYSVSREKKESFPLTVTSAQKNPTAFYLCASTDRGTGNTEAFFGQGTRLTVV.

This clone was seen a handful of times. The CDR3 DNA follows: TGTGCCAGCAGCCAAGTTACCTCGCCTACGCCCGATGGCTACACCTTC. It specifies CASSQVTSPTPDGYTF. The chain joins TRBV4-2 to TRBJ1-2; the D is unclear. The V gene's germline CDR1 is LGHNA and CDR2 YNFKEQ. V lost 1 base, J lost 6 bases, and 18 bases lay in between. This CDR3 contains 16 residues.

This chain joins TRBV6-5 and TRBJ2-3; D is uncertain. Trimming cost V 7 bases and J 0 bases, with 11 bases left between them. Germline V CDR1 and CDR2: MNHEY, SVGAGI. CDR3 length: 14 residues. Here the CDR3 DNA reads TGTGCCAGCATGGTAGAGGCTAGCACAGATACGCAGTATTTT. This codes for CASMVEASTDTQYF.

The chain carries TRBV28 and TRBJ2-7; 7 bases match TRBD1. CDR1 and CDR2 from the germline V gene are MDHEN and SYDVKM. The CDR3 runs to 13 residues. Unmatched junction bases numbered 3, after V lost 4 bases and J lost 3 bases. The CDR3 protein is CASSSGQSYEQYF. CDR3 sequence (DNA): TGTGCCAGCAGTTCGGGACAGAGCTACGAGCAGTACTTC.

This chain uses TRBV14 with TRBJ2-7; D is possibly TRBD2 (5 bases). V was clipped by 5 bases and J by 0 bases, with 8 bases between them. The germline CDR1 and CDR2 sequences are SGHDN and FVKESK. CDR3 length: 13 residues. CDR3 nucleotide sequence: TGTGCCAGCAGCACCGGGATCTCCTACGAGCAGTACTTC. Translating gives CASSTGISYEQYF.

This clone was recorded a few times. The gene calls are TRBV7-8 and TRBJ1-5; 10 bases match TRBD1. V was clipped by 2 bases and J by 7 bases; unmatched bases: 5. Per the germline V gene, CDR1 is SGHVS and CDR2 is FQNEAQ. The CDR3 spans 15 residues. Here the CDR3 reads CASSLIGTGDQPQHF. DNA for the CDR3: TGTGCCAGCAGCTTAATAGGGACAGGGGACCAGCCCCAGCATTTT.

The V and J genes are TRBV28 and TRBJ1-6, with 8 bases matching TRBD1. J was trimmed by 2 bases and V by 6 bases; bases with no gene match: 6. Germline-derived CDR1 and CDR2 are MDHEN and SYDVKM. The length of the CDR3 is 16 residues. In DNA, the CDR3 is TGTGCCAGCAGCTTGGGACAGGATACCTATAATTCACCCCTCCACTTT. Its protein is CASSLGQDTYNSPLHF. Combining the CDR3 with reference TRBV28 and TRBJ1-6 gives the whole variable domain DVKVTQSSRYLVKRTGEKVFLECVQDMDHENMFWYRQDPGLGLRLIYFSYDVKMKEKGDIPEGYSVSREKKERFSLILESASTNQTSMYLCASSLGQDTYNSPLHFGNGTRLTVT.

DNA for the CDR3: TGCGCCAGCAGCTCGGGACTAGTGACAGATACGCAGTATTTT. Translation: CASSSGLVTDTQYF. This chain joins TRBV5-1 and TRBJ2-3; 8 positions match TRBD2. Germline values: CDR1 SGHRS, CDR2 YFSETQ. The trim removed 3 bases at V and 3 bases at J, leaving 3 bases unmatched. The CDR3 is made up of 14 amino acids.

This clone was detected a few times. The genes are TRBV28 and TRBJ1-2, with 7 bases fitting TRBD1. In germline, CDR1 is MDHEN, CDR2 SYDVKM. The CDR3 runs 17 residues. Trimming removed 2 bases from V and 7 bases from J; junction bases left unmatched: 16. As DNA, the CDR3 is TGTGCCAGCAGTTTAGGAATGGGGATCGACAGGGAGCTTGGCTACACCTTC. Its translation is CASSLGMGIDRELGYTF.

The chain recombines TRBV28 with TRBJ1-2; the D is unclear. V gave up 7 bases and J gave up 2 bases, with 17 bases separating them. This CDR3 comprises 15 residues. Germline V gene data show CDR1 as MDHEN and CDR2 as SYDVKM. In DNA, the CDR3 is TGTGCCAGCATGACCTCCGGCCGAGGAAACTATGGCTACACCTTC. Protein: CASMTSGRGNYGYTF.

This clone has a handful of counts. This rearrangement joins TRBV11-2 to TRBJ2-7; 13 bases are a match to TRBD2. Trimming removed 0 bases from V and 4 bases from J; junction bases left unmatched: 6. Germline V gene data show CDR1 as SGHAT and CDR2 as FQNNGV. The CDR3 length is 17 residues. This CDR3 reads CASSLERTSGGGYEQYF. The CDR3 region has the DNA TGTGCCAGCAGCTTAGAGAGGACTAGCGGGGGCGGTTACGAGCAGTACTTC.

The chain carries TRBV9 and TRBJ2-7; 9 positions match TRBD1. Germline values: CDR1 SGDLS, CDR2 YYNGEE. The CDR3 extends over 15 amino acids. Trimming removed 0 bases from V and 4 bases from J; junction bases left unmatched: 5. The chain's CDR3 is CASSVEDRGPYEQYF. The CDR3 DNA is TGTGCCAGCAGCGTAGAGGACAGGGGTCCATACGAGCAGTACTTC.

The rearrangement links TRBV7-2 to TRBJ1-1; weak D call: TRBD1 (5 bases). This CDR3 contains 15 residues. Germline V gene sequence: CDR1 SGHTA, CDR2 FQGNSA. The V and J ends lost 0 bases and 11 bases respectively, with 19 bases between them. In DNA form, the CDR3 reads TGTGCCAGCAGCTTAGCGGGGCTCGCCGCGGGAGGTGCTTTCTTT. Encoded protein: CASSLAGLAAGGAFF.